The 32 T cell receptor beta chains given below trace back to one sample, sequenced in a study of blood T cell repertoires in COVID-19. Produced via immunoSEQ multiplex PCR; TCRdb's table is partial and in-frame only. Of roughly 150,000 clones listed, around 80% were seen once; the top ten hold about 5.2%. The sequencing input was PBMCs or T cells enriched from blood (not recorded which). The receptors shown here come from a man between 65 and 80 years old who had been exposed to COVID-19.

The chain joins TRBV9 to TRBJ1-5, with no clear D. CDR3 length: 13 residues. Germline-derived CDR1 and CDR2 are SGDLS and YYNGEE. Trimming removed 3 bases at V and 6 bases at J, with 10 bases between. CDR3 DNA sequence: TGTGCCAGCAGCGCGCGGGGTGCTCAGCCCCAGCATTTT. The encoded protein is CASSARGAQPQHF.

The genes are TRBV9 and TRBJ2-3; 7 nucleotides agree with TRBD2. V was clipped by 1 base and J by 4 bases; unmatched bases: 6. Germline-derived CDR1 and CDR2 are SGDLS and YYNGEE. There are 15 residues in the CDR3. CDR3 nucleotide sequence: TGTGCCAGCAGCGTACAGCGGGGACCGGCAGATACGCAGTATTTT. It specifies CASSVQRGPADTQYF.

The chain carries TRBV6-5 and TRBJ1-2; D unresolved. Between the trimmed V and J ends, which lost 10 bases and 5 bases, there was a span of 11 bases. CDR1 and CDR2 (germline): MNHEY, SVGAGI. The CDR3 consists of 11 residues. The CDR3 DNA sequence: TGTGCCACCAAGGGAGTTTATGGCTACACCTTC. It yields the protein CATKGVYGYTF.

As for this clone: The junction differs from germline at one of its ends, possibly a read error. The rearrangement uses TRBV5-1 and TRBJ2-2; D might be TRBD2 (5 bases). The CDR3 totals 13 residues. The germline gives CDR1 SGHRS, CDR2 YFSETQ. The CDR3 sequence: CASSLVETGKLFF. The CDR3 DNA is TGCGCCAGCAGCTTGGTAGAGACCGGGAAGCTGTTTTTT.

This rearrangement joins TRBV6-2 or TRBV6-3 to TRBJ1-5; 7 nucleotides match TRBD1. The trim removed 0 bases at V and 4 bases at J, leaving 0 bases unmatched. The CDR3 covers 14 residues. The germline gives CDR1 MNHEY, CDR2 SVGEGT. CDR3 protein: CASSYSTGNQPQHF. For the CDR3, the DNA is TGTGCCAGCAGTTACTCGACAGGGAATCAGCCCCAGCATTTT.

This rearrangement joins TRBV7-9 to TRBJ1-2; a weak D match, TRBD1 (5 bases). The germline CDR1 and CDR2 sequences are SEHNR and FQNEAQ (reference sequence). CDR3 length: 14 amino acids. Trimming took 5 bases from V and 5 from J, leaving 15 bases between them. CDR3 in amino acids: CASSPTEKDYGYTF. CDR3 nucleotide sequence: TGTGCCAGCAGCCCGACAGAGAAAGATTATGGCTACACCTTC.

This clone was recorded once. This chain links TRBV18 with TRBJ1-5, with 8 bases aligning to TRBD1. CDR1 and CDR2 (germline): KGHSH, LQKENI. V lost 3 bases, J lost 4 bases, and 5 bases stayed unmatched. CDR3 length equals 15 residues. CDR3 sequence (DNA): TGTGCCAGCTCACCCCTGACAGGGGCTAATCAGCCCCAGCATTTT. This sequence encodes CASSPLTGANQPQHF.

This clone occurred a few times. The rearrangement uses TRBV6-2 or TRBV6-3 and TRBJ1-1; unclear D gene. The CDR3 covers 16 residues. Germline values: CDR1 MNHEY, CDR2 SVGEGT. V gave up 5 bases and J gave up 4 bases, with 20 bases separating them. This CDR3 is CASSTAGGWAVTEAFF. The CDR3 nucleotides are TGTGCCAGCAGTACCGCGGGAGGGTGGGCGGTCACTGAAGCTTTCTTT.

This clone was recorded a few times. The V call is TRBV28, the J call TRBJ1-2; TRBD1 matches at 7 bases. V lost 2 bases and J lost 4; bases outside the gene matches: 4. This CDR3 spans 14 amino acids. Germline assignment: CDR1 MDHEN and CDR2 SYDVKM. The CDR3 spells CASSLLGQLYGYTF. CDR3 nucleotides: TGTGCCAGCAGTTTACTGGGACAGCTCTATGGCTACACCTTC.

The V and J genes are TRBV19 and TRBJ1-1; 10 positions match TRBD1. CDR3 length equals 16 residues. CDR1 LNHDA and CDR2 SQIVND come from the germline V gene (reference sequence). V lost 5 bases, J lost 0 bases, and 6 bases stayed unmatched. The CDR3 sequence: CASSFETGGLNTEAFF. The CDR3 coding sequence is TGTGCCAGTAGTTTCGAGACAGGGGGCTTGAACACTGAAGCTTTCTTT.

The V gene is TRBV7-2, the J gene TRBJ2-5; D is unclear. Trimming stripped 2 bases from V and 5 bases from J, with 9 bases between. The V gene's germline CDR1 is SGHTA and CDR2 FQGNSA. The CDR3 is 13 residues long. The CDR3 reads CASSLSPLETQYF. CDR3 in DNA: TGTGCCAGCAGCTTAAGCCCTCTGGAGACCCAGTACTTC.

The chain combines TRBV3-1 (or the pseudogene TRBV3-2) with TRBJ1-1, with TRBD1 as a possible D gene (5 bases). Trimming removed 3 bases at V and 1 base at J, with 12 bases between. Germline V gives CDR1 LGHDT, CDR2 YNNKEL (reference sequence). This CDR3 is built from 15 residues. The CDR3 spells CASSQGTEGNTEAFF. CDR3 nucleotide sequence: TGTGCCAGCAGCCAGGGGACGGAGGGGAACACTGAAGCTTTCTTT.

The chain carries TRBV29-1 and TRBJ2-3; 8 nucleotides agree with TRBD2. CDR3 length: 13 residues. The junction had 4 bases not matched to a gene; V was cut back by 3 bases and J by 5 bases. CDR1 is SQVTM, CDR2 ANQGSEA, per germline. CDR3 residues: CSVDGLAGDTQYF. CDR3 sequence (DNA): TGCAGCGTTGATGGACTAGCCGGAGATACGCAGTATTTT.

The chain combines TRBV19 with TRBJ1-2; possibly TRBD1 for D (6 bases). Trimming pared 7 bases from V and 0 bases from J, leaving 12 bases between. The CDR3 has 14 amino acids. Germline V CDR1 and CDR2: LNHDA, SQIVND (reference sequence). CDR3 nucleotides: TGTGCCAGTACAAGGACAGATTCTAACTATGGCTACACCTTC. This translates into CASTRTDSNYGYTF.

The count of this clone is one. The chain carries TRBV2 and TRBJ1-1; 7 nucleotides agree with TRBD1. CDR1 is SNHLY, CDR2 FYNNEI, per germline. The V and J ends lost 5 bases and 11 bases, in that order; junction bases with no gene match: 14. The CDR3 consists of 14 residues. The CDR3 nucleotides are TGTGCCAGCAGTCAGGAACAGGGGCAGCAAGTTGCTTTCTTT. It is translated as CASSQEQGQQVAFF.

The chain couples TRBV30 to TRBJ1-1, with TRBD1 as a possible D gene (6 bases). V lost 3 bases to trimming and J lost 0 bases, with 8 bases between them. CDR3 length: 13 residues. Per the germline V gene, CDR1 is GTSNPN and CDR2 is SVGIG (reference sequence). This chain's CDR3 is CAWRRQVNTEAFF. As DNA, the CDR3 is TGTGCCTGGAGGCGACAGGTGAACACTGAAGCTTTCTTT.

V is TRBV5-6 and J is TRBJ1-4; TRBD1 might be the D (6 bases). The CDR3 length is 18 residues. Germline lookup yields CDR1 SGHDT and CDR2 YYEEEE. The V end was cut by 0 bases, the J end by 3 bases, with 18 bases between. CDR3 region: CASSLDPTFTGSNEKLFF. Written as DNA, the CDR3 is TGTGCCAGCAGCTTGGACCCTACGTTCACAGGGTCTAATGAAAAACTGTTTTTT.

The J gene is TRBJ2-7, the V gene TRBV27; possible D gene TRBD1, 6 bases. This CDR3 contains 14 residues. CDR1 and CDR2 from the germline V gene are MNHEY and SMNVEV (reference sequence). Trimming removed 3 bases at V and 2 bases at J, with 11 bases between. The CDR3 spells CASSFTTGTYEQYF. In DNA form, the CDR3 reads TGTGCCAGCAGTTTTACGACAGGAACCTACGAGCAGTACTTC.

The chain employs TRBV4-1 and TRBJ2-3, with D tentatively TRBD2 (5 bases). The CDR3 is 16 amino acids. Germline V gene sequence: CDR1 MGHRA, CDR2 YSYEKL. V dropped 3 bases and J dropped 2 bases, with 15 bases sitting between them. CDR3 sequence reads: CASSHTTTASTDTQYF. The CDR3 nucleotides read TGCGCCAGCAGCCACACGACTACCGCTTCCACAGATACGCAGTATTTT.

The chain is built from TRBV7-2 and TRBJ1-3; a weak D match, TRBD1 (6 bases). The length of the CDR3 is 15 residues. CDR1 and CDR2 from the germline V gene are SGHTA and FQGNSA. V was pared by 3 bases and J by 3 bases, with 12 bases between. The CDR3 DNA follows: TGTGCCAGCAGCTTGCGGGGAGGGGGTGGAAACACCATATATTTT. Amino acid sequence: CASSLRGGGGNTIYF.

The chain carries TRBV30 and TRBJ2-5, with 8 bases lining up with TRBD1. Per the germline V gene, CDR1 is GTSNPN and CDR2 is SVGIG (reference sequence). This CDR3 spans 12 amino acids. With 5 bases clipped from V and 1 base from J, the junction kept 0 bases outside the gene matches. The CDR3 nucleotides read TGTGCCTGGCAGGGGGCCCAAGAGACCCAGTACTTC. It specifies CAWQGAQETQYF.

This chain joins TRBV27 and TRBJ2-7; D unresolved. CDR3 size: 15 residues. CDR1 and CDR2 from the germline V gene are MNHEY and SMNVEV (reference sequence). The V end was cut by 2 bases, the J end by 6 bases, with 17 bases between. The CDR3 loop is CASSLLGLESPEQYF. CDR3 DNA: TGTGCCAGCAGTTTACTGGGCCTTGAAAGTCCCGAGCAGTACTTC.

CDR3 in DNA: TGTGCCAGCAGCCCGGGGACAGGGGGCTATGGCTACACCTTC. It is translated as CASSPGTGGYGYTF. The chain recombines TRBV5-8 with TRBJ1-2, with 11 bases that match TRBD1. This CDR3 spans 14 amino acids. CDR1 SGHTS and CDR2 YDEGEE come from the germline V gene. Trimming removed 4 bases from V and 4 bases from J; junction bases left unmatched: 3.

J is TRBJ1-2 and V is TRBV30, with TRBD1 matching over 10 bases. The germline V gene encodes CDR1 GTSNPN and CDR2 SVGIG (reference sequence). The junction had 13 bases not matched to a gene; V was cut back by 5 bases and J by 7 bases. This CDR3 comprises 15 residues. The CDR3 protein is CAWEGPGQGLRGYTF. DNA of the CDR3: TGTGCCTGGGAGGGTCCGGGACAGGGGCTCCGTGGCTACACCTTC.

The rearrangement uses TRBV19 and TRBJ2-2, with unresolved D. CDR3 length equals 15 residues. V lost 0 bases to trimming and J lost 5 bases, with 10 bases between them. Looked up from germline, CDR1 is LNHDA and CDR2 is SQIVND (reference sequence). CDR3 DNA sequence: TGTGCCAGTAGTATAGATTCGCAGGTTACCGGGGAGCTGTTTTTT. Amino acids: CASSIDSQVTGELFF.

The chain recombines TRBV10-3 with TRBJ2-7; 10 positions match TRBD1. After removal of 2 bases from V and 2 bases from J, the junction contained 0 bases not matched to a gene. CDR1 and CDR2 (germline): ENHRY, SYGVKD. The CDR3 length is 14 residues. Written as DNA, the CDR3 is TGTGCCATCAGTGAGGGACAGGGGGCCTACGAGCAGTACTTC. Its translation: CAISEGQGAYEQYF.

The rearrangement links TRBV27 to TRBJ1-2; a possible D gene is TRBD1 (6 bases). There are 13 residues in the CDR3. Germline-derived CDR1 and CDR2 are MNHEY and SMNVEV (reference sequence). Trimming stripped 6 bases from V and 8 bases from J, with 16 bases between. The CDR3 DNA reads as TGTGCCAGCAGGCCTCACTCAGGGGTGGGCTACACCTTC. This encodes CASRPHSGVGYTF.

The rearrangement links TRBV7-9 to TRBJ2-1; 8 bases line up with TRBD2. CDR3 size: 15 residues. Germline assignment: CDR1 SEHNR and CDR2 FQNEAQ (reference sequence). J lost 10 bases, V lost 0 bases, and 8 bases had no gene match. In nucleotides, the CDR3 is TGTGCCAGCAGCTTAGCAGCGGGGGCGCCGCTAGAGCAGTTCTTC. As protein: CASSLAAGAPLEQFF.

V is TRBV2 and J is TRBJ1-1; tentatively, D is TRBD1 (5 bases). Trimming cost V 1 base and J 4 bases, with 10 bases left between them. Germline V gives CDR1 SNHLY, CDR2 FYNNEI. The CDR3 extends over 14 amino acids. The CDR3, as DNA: TGTGCCAGCAGTGAAGGGGGGGAAGGCACTGAAGCTTTCTTT. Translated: CASSEGGEGTEAFF. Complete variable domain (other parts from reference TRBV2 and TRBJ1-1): EPEVTQTPSHQVTQMGQEVILRCVPISNHLYFYWYRQILGQKVEFLVSFYNNEISEKSEIFDDQFSVERPDGSNFTLKIRSTKLEDSAMYFCASSEGGEGTEAFFGQGTRLTVV.

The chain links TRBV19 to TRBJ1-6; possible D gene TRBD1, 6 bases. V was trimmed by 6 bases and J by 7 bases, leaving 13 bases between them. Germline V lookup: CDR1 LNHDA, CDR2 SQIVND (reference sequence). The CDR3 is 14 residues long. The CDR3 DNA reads TGTGCCAGTAGGAACAGGGAGTCGAATTCACCCCTCCACTTT. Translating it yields CASRNRESNSPLHF.

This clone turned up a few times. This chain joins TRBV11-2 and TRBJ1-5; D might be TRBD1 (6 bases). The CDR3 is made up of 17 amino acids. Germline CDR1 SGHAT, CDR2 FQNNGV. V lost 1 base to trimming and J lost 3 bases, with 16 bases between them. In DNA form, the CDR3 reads TGTGCCAGCAGCTTAGGCATGCCCAGGGGCGTCAATCAGCCCCAGCATTTT. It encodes CASSLGMPRGVNQPQHF.

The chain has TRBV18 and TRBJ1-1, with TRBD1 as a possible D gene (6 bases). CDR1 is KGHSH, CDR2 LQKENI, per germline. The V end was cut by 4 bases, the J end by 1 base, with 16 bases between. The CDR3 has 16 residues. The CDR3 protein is CASSQTPEQGNTEAFF. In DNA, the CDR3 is TGTGCCAGCTCACAAACCCCAGAACAGGGGAACACTGAAGCTTTCTTT.